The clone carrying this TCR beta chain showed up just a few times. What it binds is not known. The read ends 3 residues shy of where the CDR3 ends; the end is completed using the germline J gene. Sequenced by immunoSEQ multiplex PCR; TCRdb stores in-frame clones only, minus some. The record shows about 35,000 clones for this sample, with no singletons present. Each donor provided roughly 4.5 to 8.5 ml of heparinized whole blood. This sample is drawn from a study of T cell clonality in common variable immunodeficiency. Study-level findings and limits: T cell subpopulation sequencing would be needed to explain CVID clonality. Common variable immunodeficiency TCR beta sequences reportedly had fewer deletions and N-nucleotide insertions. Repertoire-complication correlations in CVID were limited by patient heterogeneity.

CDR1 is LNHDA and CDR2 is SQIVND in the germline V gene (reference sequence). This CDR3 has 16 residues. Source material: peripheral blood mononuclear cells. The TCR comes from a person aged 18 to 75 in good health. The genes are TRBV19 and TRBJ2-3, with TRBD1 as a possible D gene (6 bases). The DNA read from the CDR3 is TGTGCCAGTAGTATTGGAGCGACGGGACATAAGGAGACG. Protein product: CASSIGATGHKET. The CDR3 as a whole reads CASSIGATGHKETQYF.